This T cell receptor beta chain was found in a study of Graves' ophthalmopathy and Graves' hyperthyroidism (dated by TCRdb to 2016 to 2019). With regard to the full study: Peripheral blood was collected before any treatment was given, at the time of initial diagnosis. TCR beta repertoire signatures were used to distinguish Graves' ophthalmopathy from Graves' hyperthyroidism and to predict progression to ophthalmopathy. In total, 135 blood samples were TCR-sequenced: some 43 ophthalmopathy, under 80 hyperthyroidism and roughly 17 hyperthyroidism-to-ophthalmopathy patients. To explore V-J signatures distinguishing ophthalmopathy from hyperthyroidism, a discovery set of under 110 patients (roughly 44 ophthalmopathy, 55 to 60 stable hyperthyroidism) was enrolled. An independent validation cohort was composed of 18 to 20 hyperthyroidism patients and around 16 patients who later progressed from hyperthyroidism to ophthalmopathy. In more than five hyperthyroidism patients, the T-cell repertoires found in thyroid tissue were compared with those found in blood. Once sampling was done, hyperthyroidism patients were given methimazole at a starting dose of 30 mg daily, while ophthalmopathy patients were given high-dose intravenous methylprednisolone. Points the paper makes about the study in general: In validation, the model predicted ophthalmopathy progression with roughly 68% sensitivity and about 77% specificity; roughly eleven predicted patients were CT-confirmed with GO in a median of about 6.1 months. No statistical method was used to predetermine the sample size, and group allocation was not hidden from the investigators. In cross-validation, the 13-signature model distinguished ophthalmopathy from stable hyperthyroidism with 85% to 90% sensitivity and just under 84% specificity, and in the test set the corresponding values were approximately 80% and 68%. Among expanded thyroid clonotypes with frequency above 0.001, most also showed up in blood, which suggests that blood repertoires may reflect the thyroid immune response.

Patients with ophthalmopathy had moderately to severely active disease, with a Clinical Activity Score of 3 or more, a NOSPECS grade of 4 or more, and a disease duration of less than 3 months. Patients with other autoimmune diseases, uncontrolled infections, pregnancy or lactation were excluded from the study. Diagnosis was based on clinical symptoms, serum thyroxine, TRAb, thyroid ultrasound and orbital computed tomography. PBMCs were isolated from approximately 10 ml of fresh peripheral blood by Ficoll-Paque density gradient centrifugation. Trizol reagent was used to extract the total RNA, and its quality was then checked on an Agilent 2100 Bioanalyzer. This clonotype showed up many times. It lacks a known antigen. The sample holds no much larger clone one base away, and base qualities are not on file. For repertoire sequencing, the TCR beta CDR3 regions were amplified from RNA transcripts. The first round was an RT-PCR using HTBI primers with the Qiagen OneStep RT-PCR kit, and this first round was followed by a second-round multiplex PCR, then size selection and purification. Libraries were sequenced paired-end with 100 bp reads on an Illumina HiSeq2000. Concerning the study's data processing: SOAPnuke was used to process the reads, removing any read that contained adapters or uncalled bases, had a mean Phred below 15, or lacked an exact match to the constant primer or identifier. COPE v1.2.5 was used to merge the high-quality paired reads. Each unique nucleotide sequence was treated as a clonotype, and MiTCR v1.1 was used to align the clonotypes to the IMGT TRB V, D and J references. Only V-J combinations with frequency above 0.0001 were analysed, covering over 99% of repertoires. A TCR clonal expansion and chaos score per V-J combination was defined as the ratio of F50 clonal expansion to chaos observed in the TCRdist matrix. Welch's t-statistics and random forest were used to narrow the features down to approximately 13 V-J combinations, which were then fed into a naive Bayes classifier. Thyroid-blood repertoire similarity was quantified with the Morisita-Horn index. TCRdb handled the public reads itself, with Q25 trimming in fastp and clone calling in MiXCR, and kept productive beta chains. Each entry merges the rows of one CDR3 protein and shows their most common DNA and genes. TCRdb assigned the V and J calls; the authors' analysis was not used. The sample table records about 700,000 distinct CDR3 sequences; roughly two fifths of these occur just once. The top ten clones comprise 40% to 45% of the sample.

Counted from cysteine to phenylalanine, this CDR3 has 13 amino acids. This entry keeps only the CDR3 DNA: 39 bases, framed from base 1. The germline V gene provides CDR1 ENHRY and CDR2 SYGVKD. V drops 3 bases and J drops 4 bases, leaving 9 bases in between. Sequencing input: peripheral blood. The origin of this receptor is an adult man with Graves' ophthalmopathy. The sequence is built from TRBV10-3 and TRBJ1-1; matching of 5 bases hints at TRBD1 as the D gene. For the CDR3, the sequence is CAISEPGGTEAFF. Read as DNA, the sequence is TGTGCCATCAGTGAACCGGGGGGCACTGAAGCTTTCTTT.